This T cell receptor (beta chain) was captured by sequencing in a study of blood T cell repertoires in COVID-19. Study overall: Specimens from acute and convalescent COVID-19 originated in the United States, Italy and Spain. Nucleic acid was either cDNA or gDNA, and it came from T cells, B-cell-depleted T cells, or PBMCs.

The CDR3 totals 19 residues. In the original processing: From reference gene primer amplification, estimates of nucleated cell counts were derived. Method: immunoSEQ multiplex PCR; TCRdb's copy keeps in-frame clones and lacks some. The V and J calls and clone size are taken from that table; D and trimming were inferred from the DNA. This table holds roughly 100,000 clones, approximately 84% found once. Sequenced input: peripheral blood. This clonotype was sampled from an older woman with acute or convalescent COVID-19. The rearrangement uses TRBV21-1 and TRBJ2-2; TRBD2, the table's D call, was not compared with the DNA. TRBV21-1 constitutes a pseudogene. CDR3 protein: CASSTPGLAEPSGTGELFF. Written as DNA, the CDR3 is TGTGCCAGCAGCACCCCGGGACTAGCGGAACCTTCGGGAACCGGGGAGCTGTTTTTT.